This T cell receptor (beta chain) is drawn from a study of PD-L1 blockade in urothelial cancer. Study-wide results and limits: Durable-benefit patients showed greater tumor-associated blood clone expansion at 3 weeks.

Comments on this clone: Its antigen is not known.

The CDR3 totals 14 residues. The germline gives CDR1 SQVTM, CDR2 ANQGSEA. V lost 6 bases to trimming and J lost 3 bases; unmatched junction nucleotides: 10. Using immunoSEQ multiplex PCR, the repertoire was profiled, and TCRdb retains in-frame clones only, with some absent. Of tens of thousands of clones listed, around 84% are singletons. This sequence originates from a man aged 50 to 59 with urothelial cancer. V gene TRBV29-1 combines with J gene TRBJ2-7; TRBD1 aligns across 8 bases. Sequenced material: PBMCs, taken around atezolizumab (anti-PD-L1) treatment. CDR3 nucleotides: TGCAGCGTGACGTTAAGGACAGGGCTCTACGAGCAGTACTTC. Its translation: CSVTLRTGLYEQYF.